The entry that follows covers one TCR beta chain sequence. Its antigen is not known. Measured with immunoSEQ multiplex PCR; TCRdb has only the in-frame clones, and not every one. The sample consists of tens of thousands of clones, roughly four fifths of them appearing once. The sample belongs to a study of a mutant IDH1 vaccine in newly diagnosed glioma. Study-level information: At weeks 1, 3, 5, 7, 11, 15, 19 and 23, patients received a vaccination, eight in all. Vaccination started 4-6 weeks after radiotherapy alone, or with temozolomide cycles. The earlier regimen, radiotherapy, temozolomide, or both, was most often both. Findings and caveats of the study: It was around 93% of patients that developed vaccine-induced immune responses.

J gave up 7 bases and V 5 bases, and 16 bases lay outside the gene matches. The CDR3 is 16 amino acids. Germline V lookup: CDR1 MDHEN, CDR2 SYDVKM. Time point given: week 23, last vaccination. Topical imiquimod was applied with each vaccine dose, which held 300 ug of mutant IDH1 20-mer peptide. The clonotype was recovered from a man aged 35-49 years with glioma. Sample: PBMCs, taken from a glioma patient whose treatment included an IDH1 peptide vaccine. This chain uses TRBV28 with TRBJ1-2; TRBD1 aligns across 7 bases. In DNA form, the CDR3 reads TGTGCCAGCAGTGCCAGAACAGGGGAGGAGGCTAGTGGCTACACCTTC. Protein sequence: CASSARTGEEASGYTF.